The 10 T cell receptor beta chains listed next were all sequenced from one sample in a study of T cell responses to AZD1222 COVID-19 vaccine. Only in-frame clones appear in the TCRdb table, and some are missing; sequencing was by immunoSEQ multiplex PCR. The sample holds about 160,000 clones, around 89% seen once. The specimen was peripheral blood, collected on day 0 of AZD1222 vaccination. The receptors come from an adult in good health.

The rearrangement links TRBV29-1 to TRBJ2-5, with D tentatively TRBD1 (6 bases). Germline lookup yields CDR1 SQVTM and CDR2 ANQGSEA. With 4 bases removed from V and 5 bases from J, the gap between germline ends came to 17 bases. This CDR3 has 14 residues. The CDR3 DNA follows: TGCAGCGTTGGCCCCACAGGGCTTGGGGAGACCCAGTACTTC. It codes for CSVGPTGLGETQYF.

This clone was seen just once. The rearrangement links TRBV4-3 to TRBJ2-3; D ambiguous. Germline loops: CDR1 LGHNA, CDR2 YSLEER. Trimming left V 0 bases short and J 3 bases short, with 4 bases between. The CDR3 is 13 amino acids. The CDR3 coding sequence is TGCGCCAGCAGCCAAGATGGTACAGATACGCAGTATTTT. Residues: CASSQDGTDTQYF.

The chain is built from TRBV3-1 (or the pseudogene TRBV3-2) and TRBJ1-1; D is ambiguous. Per germline, CDR1 LGHDT and CDR2 YNNKEL (reference sequence). Between the trimmed V and J ends, which lost 4 bases and 1 base, there was a span of 7 bases. The CDR3 length is 13 residues. The CDR3 nucleotides read TGTGCCAGCAGCCTGGCAGGGAACACTGAAGCTTTCTTT. Translating gives CASSLAGNTEAFF.

In its sample, this clone was seen once. CDR3: CASSSGTYTQYF. DNA for the CDR3: TGTGCCAGCAGCTCCGGGACATATACGCAGTATTTT. The chain combines TRBV11-1 with TRBJ2-3; D may be TRBD1 (6 bases). The CDR3 loop spans 12 amino acids. Germline values: CDR1 SGHAT, CDR2 FQDESV (reference sequence). V was pared by 4 bases and J by 7 bases, with 9 bases between.

The CDR3 nucleotides read TGTGCCAGCAGTAGTGGAGCGGGTAATGAGCAGTTCTTC. Residues: CASSSGAGNEQFF. The chain has TRBV2 and TRBJ2-1; the D gene is possibly TRBD2 (6 bases). Trimming removed 5 bases at V and 7 bases at J, with 12 bases between. The CDR3 is made up of 13 amino acids. Per germline, CDR1 SNHLY and CDR2 FYNNEI.

This rearrangement joins TRBV3-1 (or the pseudogene TRBV3-2) to TRBJ2-7, with a possible D match to TRBD1 (5 bases). The V end lost 0 bases, the J end lost 2 bases, and 14 bases lay between the germline ends. Germline V CDR1 and CDR2: LGHDT, YNNKEL (reference sequence). The CDR3 totals 16 residues. This CDR3 reads CASSQDPLQGAYEQYF. Here the CDR3 DNA reads TGTGCCAGCAGCCAAGATCCACTGCAGGGCGCCTACGAGCAGTACTTC.

The rearrangement links TRBV7-3 to TRBJ2-5, with 9 bases matching TRBD2. After removal of 2 bases from V and 5 bases from J, the junction contained 6 bases not matched to a gene. The CDR3 length is 15 residues. CDR1 is SGHTA and CDR2 is FQGTGA in the germline V gene. The CDR3 DNA is TGTGCCAGCAGCTTAGGCGGGGGGGCCTTGGAGACCCAGTACTTC. Amino acids: CASSLGGGALETQYF.

The CDR3 region is CASSPGQSNEKLFF. The CDR3 region has the DNA TGTGCCAGCAGCCCGGGACAGTCTAATGAAAAACTGTTTTTT. The chain employs TRBV5-4 and TRBJ1-4; 7 positions agree with TRBD1. Germline V gene data show CDR1 as SGHNT and CDR2 as YYREEE (reference sequence). The CDR3 sequence is 14 residues long. V was pared by 4 bases and J by 3 bases, with 3 bases of the junction left unmatched.

V usage is TRBV4-2 and J usage is TRBJ2-5; D is perhaps TRBD1 (6 bases). The CDR3 contains 15 residues. From germline, CDR1 is LGHNA and CDR2 YNFKEQ. With 0 bases removed from V and 5 bases from J, the gap between germline ends came to 13 bases. In nucleotides, the CDR3 is TGTGCCAGCAGCCAAGATCACCAGAGGGGGGAGACCCAGTACTTC. Its translation is CASSQDHQRGETQYF.

This chain joins TRBV5-4 and TRBJ2-7; 7 bases fit TRBD1. Germline trimming cut 4 bases from V and 0 bases from J; bases unmatched to any gene: 10. Germline-derived CDR1 and CDR2 are SGHNT and YYREEE (reference sequence). This CDR3 spans 16 amino acids. The CDR3 DNA reads TGTGCCAGCAGCAAAGCGACAGGGCCGAGCTCCTACGAGCAGTACTTC. Translation gives CASSKATGPSSYEQYF. Full variable domain (outside the CDR3, taken from reference TRBV5-4 and TRBJ2-7): ETGVTQSPTHLIKTRGQQVTLRCSSQSGHNTVSWYQQALGQGPQFIFQYYREEENGRGNFPPRFSGLQFPNYSSELNVNALELDDSALYLCASSKATGPSSYEQYFGPGTRLTVT.